This TCR beta chain was profiled in a study of tumor and adjacent non-tumor tissue in lung cancer (dated by TCRdb to the late 2010s). For the study in its entirety: The cohort included roughly 11 adenocarcinoma, a couple of squamous cell carcinoma and 1 small cell lung cancer patients. Among the roughly 15 patients, ages ranged from about 31 to 76 years, some 10 were men and 5 were women, and disease was TNM stage I to III. Sequencing generated a total of about 130,000,000 productive TCRbeta reads, averaging about 4.2 million reads per sample. Using bulk TCRbeta repertoires from roughly 14 lung cancer patients, the study set lung tumor tissue side by side with matched distant non-tumor lung tissue. Some 30 paired specimens, one tumor and one normal lung sample per patient, were profiled by TCRbeta CDR3 sequencing.

About this clonotype itself: Its antigen specificity is not known. An end of the junction does not agree with germline; a read error may underlie this.

Preparation of the library involved multiplex PCR. Reads for this sample came from an Illumina HiSeq 2500. TCRbeta libraries were constructed through three rounds of nested PCR with primers (Table S4) according to protocols adapted from ARM-PCR. Before sequencing, PCR products of 200-500 bp were cut from the gel and purified using the QIAquick gel extraction kit. The original pipeline was this. Reads were cleaned using Trimmomatic, were merged into complete CDR3 sequences using FLASH, and were assigned to V(D)J germline segments using MiTCR. VDJtools was used to compute clonal diversity as the inverse Simpson's index. Productive reads were defined as in-frame sequences without a premature stop codon. Clones were called with MiXCR by TCRdb after fastp trimmed the public reads at Q25, and only in-frame beta chains were retained. Each record represents a unique CDR3 protein, reported with the most common genes and DNA among its rows. TCRdb, not the authors, supplied the V and J calls. A total of under 150,000 distinct CDR3 sequences appear in this sample, about 71% of them only once. The ten largest make up 18% of the sample.

The germline V gene encodes CDR1 MNHNS and CDR2 SASEGT. Spanning cysteine to phenylalanine, the CDR3 consists of 13 amino acids. Just the 39-base CDR3 DNA is kept, in frame starting at base 1. Summary of the overall study and its limitations: Only around 16 patients were in the cohort, and the authors stated that larger samples and more detailed clinical data are needed. The methods do not name the sequencing platform or mention unique molecular identifiers. Because peripheral blood was not sequenced, the blood TCRbeta repertoires of the lung cancer patients in the study went unexamined. Tumor tissue showed significantly greater TCR diversity (inverse Simpson) than normal lung tissue (approximately 400 vs 170, P = 0.0075, Mann-Whitney U test). TCR diversity was significantly higher in younger patients, and higher tumor TCR diversity was associated with shorter overall and disease-free survival. The top 100 clones accounted for a significantly larger cumulative portion of the repertoire in normal lung than in tumor tissue.

RNA was extracted from bulk unsorted tissue and checked for quality with a NanoDrop ND-1000 and an Agilent 2100. All donors had newly diagnosed lung cancer, had not received prior chemotherapy, and were admitted for thoracic surgery in China between August and November 2014. Patients who had received previous radiotherapy or chemotherapy, or who had another concurrent cancer, were excluded from the study. Pieces of surgical tissue measuring about 1-2.1 cm3 were kept in RNAlater solution and stored at -80 degrees C until use. Source material: lung tumor tissue. The chain was built from TRBV6-1 and TRBJ1-3, with the D gene call left open. This sequence originates from a man between 60 and 75 years old with small cell lung cancer. This receptor carries the CDR3 CASDVAPGSTIYF. The base sequence is TGTGCCAGCGATGTCGCCCCTGGAAGCACCATATATTTT.